This T cell receptor (beta chain) was observed in a study of blood T cell repertoires in COVID-19 (dated by TCRdb to 2018 to 2020). With respect to the entire study: Samples from collaborators originated in the United States, Italy and Spain and spanned both the acute and convalescent phases of COVID-19. Sample metadata almost always included a de-identified subject ID, COVID-19 status, age in years and sex. The dataset comprised deeply sampled blood TCRbeta repertoires from subjects exposed to, actively infected with, or recovered from COVID-19. The samples were drawn from two sources: the first 160 participants of the ongoing ImmuneRACE study, and fewer than 1,500 subjects contributed by 6 global collaborators. The repertoires were released in a freely available public database meant as a resource for research on the immune response to SARS-CoV-2. The material from the prospective study consisted of cDNA or gDNA derived from T cells, B-cell-depleted T cells, or PBMCs. Where HLA class I and class II types were available, the types were taken from metadata supplied by the sample provider, not from assay-based typing.

Participants in the prospective study were enrolled through a virtual design, were aged roughly 18 to 100 years, and lived in roughly 26 United States geographic areas. In the prospective study, cohorts were assigned on the basis of participant-reported clinical history obtained from a screening survey and a study questionnaire. ImmuneRACE Cohort 3 recovered participants were defined by two consecutive negative NP/OP PCR tests, healthcare professional clearance, or symptom resolution. In the prospective study, whole blood, serum and a nasopharyngeal or oropharyngeal swab were collected from each participant by mobile phlebotomists. Over a roughly 2-month period, participants in the prospective study had the option of providing additional blood draws and questionnaires. Blood samples from the prospective study were shipped frozen or at room temperature prior to DNA extraction. Deletion took 2 bases off V and 2 bases off J, with a span of 13 bases between the germline ends. Looking up the germline V gene yields CDR1 MGHRA and CDR2 YSYEKL. CDR3 length: 16 amino acids, cysteine to phenylalanine. This entry keeps only the CDR3 DNA: 48 bases, framed from base 1.

Results and caveats for the whole study, not just this receptor: How much clinical and demographic metadata was included differed by source and by participant, and the metadata was provided uncurated.

Turning to this clone: No antigen is known for it. No much larger clonotype is one base removed from it; base qualities were not supplied.

The immunoSEQ Assay, a bias-controlled multiplex PCR, was used to amplify TCRbeta CDR3 regions from genomic DNA. From the authors' description of their analysis: The number of nucleated cells in each sample was estimated from the amplification of reference gene primers within the assay. To quantify the absolute abundance of each unique TCRbeta CDR3 rearrangement, sequence reads were collapsed and filtered. For each sample, productive Simpson clonality was calculated as the square root of Simpson's diversity index over productive rearrangements. Here the immuneACCESS table is served through TCRdb, limited to in-frame sequences with V and J called. Missing clones are a known gap in these copies; in checked studies unresolved V genes cover under half, and the rest lacks a known reason. The V and J calls and clone size come from that table; D and trimming were worked out from the DNA. This sample gives about 340,000 clones in total; more than 85% of them show up just once. Of the sample, around 18% falls within the top ten clones.

This sequence originates from a woman aged 25 to 39 who had recovered from COVID-19. Sequencing was performed on PBMCs or T cells enriched from blood (not recorded which). This receptor chain uses TRBV4-1 and TRBJ1-3; a tentative D match to TRBD1 spans 5 bases. CDR3 reads: CASSQPWGGAGNTIYF. The DNA reads as follows: TGCGCCAGCAGCCAACCATGGGGGGGTGCTGGAAACACCATATATTTT.